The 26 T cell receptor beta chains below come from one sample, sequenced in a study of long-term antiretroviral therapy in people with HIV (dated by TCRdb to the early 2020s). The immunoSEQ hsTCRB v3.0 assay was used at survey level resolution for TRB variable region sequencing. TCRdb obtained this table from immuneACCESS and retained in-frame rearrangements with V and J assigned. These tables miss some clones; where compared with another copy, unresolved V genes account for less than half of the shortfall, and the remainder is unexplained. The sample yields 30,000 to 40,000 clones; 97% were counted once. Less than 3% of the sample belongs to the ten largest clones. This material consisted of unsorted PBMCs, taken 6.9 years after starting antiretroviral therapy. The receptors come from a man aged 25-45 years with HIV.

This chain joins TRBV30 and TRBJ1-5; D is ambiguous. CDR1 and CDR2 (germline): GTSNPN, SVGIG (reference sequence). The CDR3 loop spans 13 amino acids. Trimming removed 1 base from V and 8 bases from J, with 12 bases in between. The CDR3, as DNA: TGTGCCTGGAGTGATAGGTCCCCGAAGCCCCAGCATTTT. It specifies CAWSDRSPKPQHF.

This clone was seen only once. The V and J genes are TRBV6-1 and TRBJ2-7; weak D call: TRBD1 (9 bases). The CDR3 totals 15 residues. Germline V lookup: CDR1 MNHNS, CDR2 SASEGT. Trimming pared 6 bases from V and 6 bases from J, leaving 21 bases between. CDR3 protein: CASRTGGDRVGEQYF. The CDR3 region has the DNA TGTGCCAGCAGGACGGGGGGGGACAGGGTCGGCGAGCAGTACTTC.

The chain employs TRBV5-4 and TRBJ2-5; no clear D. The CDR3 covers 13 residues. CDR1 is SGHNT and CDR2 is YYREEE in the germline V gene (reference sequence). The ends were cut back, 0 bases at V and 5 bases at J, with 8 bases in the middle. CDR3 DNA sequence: TGTGCCAGCAGCTTGGACACCGGGGAGACCCAGTACTTC. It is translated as CASSLDTGETQYF.

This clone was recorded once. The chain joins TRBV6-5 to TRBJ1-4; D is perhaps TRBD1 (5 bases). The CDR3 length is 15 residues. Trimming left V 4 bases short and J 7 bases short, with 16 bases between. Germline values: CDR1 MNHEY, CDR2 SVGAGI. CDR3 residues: CASSSGAQGGEKLFF. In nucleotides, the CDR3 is TGTGCCAGCAGTTCCGGGGCCCAGGGCGGTGAAAAACTGTTTTTT.

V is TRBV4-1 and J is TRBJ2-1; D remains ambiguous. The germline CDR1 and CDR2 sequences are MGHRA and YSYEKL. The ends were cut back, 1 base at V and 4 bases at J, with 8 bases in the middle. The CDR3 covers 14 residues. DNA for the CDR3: TGCGCCAGCAGCCAAGTCGAAGAGTACAATGAGCAGTTCTTC. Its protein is CASSQVEEYNEQFF.

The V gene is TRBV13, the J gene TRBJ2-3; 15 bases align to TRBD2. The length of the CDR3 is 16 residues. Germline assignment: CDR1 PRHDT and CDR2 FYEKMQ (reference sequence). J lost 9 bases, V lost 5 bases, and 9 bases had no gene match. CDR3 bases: TGTGCCAGCAGCCCAATAGGGACTAGCGGGGGGAAGACGCAGTATTTT. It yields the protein CASSPIGTSGGKTQYF.

CDR3 amino acids: CASRSATNEKLFF. The CDR3 DNA reads TGTGCCAGCAGATCTGCAACTAATGAAAAACTGTTTTTT. The chain joins TRBV6-5 to TRBJ1-4; the D is unclear. V lost 6 bases, J lost 0 bases, and 5 bases lay in between. Germline V CDR1 and CDR2: MNHEY, SVGAGI. This CDR3 comprises 13 residues.

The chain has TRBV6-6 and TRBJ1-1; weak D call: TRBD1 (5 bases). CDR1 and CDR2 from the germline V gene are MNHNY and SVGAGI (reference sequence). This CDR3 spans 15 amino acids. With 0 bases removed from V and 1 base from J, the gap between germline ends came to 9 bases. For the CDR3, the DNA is TGTGCCAGCAGTTACTCAGGGGAAGAGAACACTGAAGCTTTCTTT. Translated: CASSYSGEENTEAFF.

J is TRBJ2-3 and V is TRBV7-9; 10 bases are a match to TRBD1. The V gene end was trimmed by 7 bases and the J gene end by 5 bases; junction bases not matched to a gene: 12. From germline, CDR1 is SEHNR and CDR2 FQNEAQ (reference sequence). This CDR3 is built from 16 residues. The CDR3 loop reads CASTEPDRGREDTQYF. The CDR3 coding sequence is TGTGCCAGCACCGAGCCCGACAGGGGGCGAGAAGATACGCAGTATTTT.

The CDR3 spells CASSVGLSYNEQFF. The CDR3 nucleotides read TGTGCCAGCAGTGTGGGTTTATCGTACAATGAGCAGTTCTTC. The chain recombines TRBV6-1 with TRBJ2-1; D is undetermined. The germline gives CDR1 MNHNS, CDR2 SASEGT. This CDR3 is 14 amino acids long. Trimming took 4 bases from V and 4 from J, leaving 11 bases between them.

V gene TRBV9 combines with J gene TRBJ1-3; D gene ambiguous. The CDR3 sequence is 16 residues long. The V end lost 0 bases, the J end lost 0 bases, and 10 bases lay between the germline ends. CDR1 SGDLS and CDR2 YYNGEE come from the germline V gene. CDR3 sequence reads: CASSVAGFHSGNTIYF. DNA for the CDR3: TGTGCCAGCAGCGTAGCTGGATTTCACTCTGGAAACACCATATATTTT.

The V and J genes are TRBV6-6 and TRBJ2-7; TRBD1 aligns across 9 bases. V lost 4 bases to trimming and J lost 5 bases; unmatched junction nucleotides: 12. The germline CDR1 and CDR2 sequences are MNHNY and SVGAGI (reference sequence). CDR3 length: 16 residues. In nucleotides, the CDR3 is TGTGCCAGCAGTTCTGAAGCAGGGACAGGGTACCACGAGCAGTACTTC. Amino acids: CASSSEAGTGYHEQYF.

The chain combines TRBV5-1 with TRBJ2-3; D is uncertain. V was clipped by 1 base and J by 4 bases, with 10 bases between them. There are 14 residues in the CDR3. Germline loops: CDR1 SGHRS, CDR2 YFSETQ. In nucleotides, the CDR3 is TGCGCCAGCAGCTTGCCACAAACTCCAGATACGCAGTATTTT. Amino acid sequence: CASSLPQTPDTQYF.

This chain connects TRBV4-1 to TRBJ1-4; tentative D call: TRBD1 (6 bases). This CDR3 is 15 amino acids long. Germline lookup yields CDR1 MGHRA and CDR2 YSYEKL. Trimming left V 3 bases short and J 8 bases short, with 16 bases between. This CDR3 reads CASSHATGRDEKLFF. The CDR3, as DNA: TGCGCCAGCAGCCACGCTACAGGGAGAGACGAAAAACTGTTTTTT.

The CDR3 is CASSVAPGTEAFF. The CDR3 DNA reads TGTGCCAGCAGCGTAGCCCCGGGGACTGAAGCTTTCTTT. The chain has TRBV9 and TRBJ1-1; D gene unclear. Germline V gene data show CDR1 as SGDLS and CDR2 as YYNGEE. CDR3 length: 13 amino acids. V lost 0 bases to trimming and J lost 5 bases, with 8 bases between them.

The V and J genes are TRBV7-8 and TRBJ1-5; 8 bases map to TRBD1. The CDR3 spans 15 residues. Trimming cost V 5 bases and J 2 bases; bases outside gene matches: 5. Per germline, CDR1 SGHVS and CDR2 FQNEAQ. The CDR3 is CASSRGTGGNQPQHF. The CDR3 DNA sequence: TGTGCCAGCAGCCGTGGGACAGGAGGCAATCAGCCCCAGCATTTT.

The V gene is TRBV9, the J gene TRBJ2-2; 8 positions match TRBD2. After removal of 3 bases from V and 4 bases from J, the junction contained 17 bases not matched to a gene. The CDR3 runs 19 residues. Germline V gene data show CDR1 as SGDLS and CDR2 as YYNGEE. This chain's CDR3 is CASSDGGTRSVLGTGELFF. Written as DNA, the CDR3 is TGTGCCAGCAGCGATGGGGGGACTAGAAGTGTGTTGGGCACCGGGGAGCTGTTTTTT.

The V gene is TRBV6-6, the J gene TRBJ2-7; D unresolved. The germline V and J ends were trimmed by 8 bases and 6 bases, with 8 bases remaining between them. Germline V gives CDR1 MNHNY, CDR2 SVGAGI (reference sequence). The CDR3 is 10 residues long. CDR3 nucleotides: TGTGCCAGCGCGGTCCGCGAGCAGTACTTC. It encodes CASAVREQYF.

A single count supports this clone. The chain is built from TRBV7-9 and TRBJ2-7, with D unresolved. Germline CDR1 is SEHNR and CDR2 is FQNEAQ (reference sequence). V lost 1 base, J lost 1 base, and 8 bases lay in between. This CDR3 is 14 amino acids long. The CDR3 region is CASSLEAGSYEQYF. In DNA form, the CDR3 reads TGTGCCAGCAGCTTAGAGGCCGGATCCTACGAGCAGTACTTC.

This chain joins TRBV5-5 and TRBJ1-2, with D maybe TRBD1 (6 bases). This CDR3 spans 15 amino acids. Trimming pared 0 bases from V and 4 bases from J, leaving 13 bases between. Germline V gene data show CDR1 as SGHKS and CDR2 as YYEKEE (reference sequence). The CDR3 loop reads CASSLAPDSGYGYTF. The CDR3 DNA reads TGTGCCAGCAGCTTGGCCCCGGACAGCGGCTATGGCTACACCTTC.

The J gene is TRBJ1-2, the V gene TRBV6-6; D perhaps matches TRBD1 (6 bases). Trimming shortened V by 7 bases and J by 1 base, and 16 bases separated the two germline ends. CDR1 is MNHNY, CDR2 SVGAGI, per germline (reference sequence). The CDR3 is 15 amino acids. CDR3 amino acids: CASTHGGLGNYGYTF. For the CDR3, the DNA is TGTGCCAGCACCCACGGGGGGCTTGGTAACTATGGCTACACCTTC.

CDR3 sequence: CASSGQALTDTQYF. CDR3 nucleotides: TGTGCCAGCAGTGGACAGGCCCTCACAGATACGCAGTATTTT. V usage is TRBV2 and J usage is TRBJ2-3; a possible D gene is TRBD1 (6 bases). The germline V gene encodes CDR1 SNHLY and CDR2 FYNNEI. The CDR3 consists of 14 residues. V lost 4 bases and J 2 bases, leaving 10 bases between the germline ends.

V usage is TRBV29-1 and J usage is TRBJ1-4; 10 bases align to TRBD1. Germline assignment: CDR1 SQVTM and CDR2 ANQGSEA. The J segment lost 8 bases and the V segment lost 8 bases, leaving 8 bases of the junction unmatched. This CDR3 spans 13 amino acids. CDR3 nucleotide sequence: TGCAGCACCCGACAGGGGGCGATGGAAAAACTGTTTTTT. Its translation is CSTRQGAMEKLFF.

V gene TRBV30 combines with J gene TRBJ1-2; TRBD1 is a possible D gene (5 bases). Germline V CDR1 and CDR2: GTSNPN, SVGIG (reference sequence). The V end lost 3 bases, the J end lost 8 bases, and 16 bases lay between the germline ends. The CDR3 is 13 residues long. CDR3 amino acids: CAWSPLRGLGYTF. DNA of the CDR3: TGTGCCTGGAGCCCCCTAAGGGGTCTGGGCTACACCTTC.

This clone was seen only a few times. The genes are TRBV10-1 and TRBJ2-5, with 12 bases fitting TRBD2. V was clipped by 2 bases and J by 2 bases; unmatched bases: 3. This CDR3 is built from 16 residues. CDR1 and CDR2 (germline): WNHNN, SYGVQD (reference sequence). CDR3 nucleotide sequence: TGCGCCAGCAGTGAGACTAGCGGGAGGCATCAAGAGACCCAGTACTTC. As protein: CASSETSGRHQETQYF.

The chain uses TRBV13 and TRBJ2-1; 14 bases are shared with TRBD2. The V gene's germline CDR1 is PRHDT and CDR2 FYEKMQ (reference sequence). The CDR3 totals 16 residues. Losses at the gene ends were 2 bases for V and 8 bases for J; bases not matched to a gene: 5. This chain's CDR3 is CASSLPGTSGRYEQFF. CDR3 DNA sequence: TGTGCCAGCAGCTTACCCGGGACTAGCGGGAGATATGAGCAGTTCTTC. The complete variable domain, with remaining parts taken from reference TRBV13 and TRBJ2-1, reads AAGVIQSPRHLIKEKRETATLKCYPIPRHDTVYWYQQGPGQDPQFLISFYEKMQSDKGSIPDRFSAQQFSDYHSELNMSSLELGDSALYFCASSLPGTSGRYEQFFGPGTRLTVL.